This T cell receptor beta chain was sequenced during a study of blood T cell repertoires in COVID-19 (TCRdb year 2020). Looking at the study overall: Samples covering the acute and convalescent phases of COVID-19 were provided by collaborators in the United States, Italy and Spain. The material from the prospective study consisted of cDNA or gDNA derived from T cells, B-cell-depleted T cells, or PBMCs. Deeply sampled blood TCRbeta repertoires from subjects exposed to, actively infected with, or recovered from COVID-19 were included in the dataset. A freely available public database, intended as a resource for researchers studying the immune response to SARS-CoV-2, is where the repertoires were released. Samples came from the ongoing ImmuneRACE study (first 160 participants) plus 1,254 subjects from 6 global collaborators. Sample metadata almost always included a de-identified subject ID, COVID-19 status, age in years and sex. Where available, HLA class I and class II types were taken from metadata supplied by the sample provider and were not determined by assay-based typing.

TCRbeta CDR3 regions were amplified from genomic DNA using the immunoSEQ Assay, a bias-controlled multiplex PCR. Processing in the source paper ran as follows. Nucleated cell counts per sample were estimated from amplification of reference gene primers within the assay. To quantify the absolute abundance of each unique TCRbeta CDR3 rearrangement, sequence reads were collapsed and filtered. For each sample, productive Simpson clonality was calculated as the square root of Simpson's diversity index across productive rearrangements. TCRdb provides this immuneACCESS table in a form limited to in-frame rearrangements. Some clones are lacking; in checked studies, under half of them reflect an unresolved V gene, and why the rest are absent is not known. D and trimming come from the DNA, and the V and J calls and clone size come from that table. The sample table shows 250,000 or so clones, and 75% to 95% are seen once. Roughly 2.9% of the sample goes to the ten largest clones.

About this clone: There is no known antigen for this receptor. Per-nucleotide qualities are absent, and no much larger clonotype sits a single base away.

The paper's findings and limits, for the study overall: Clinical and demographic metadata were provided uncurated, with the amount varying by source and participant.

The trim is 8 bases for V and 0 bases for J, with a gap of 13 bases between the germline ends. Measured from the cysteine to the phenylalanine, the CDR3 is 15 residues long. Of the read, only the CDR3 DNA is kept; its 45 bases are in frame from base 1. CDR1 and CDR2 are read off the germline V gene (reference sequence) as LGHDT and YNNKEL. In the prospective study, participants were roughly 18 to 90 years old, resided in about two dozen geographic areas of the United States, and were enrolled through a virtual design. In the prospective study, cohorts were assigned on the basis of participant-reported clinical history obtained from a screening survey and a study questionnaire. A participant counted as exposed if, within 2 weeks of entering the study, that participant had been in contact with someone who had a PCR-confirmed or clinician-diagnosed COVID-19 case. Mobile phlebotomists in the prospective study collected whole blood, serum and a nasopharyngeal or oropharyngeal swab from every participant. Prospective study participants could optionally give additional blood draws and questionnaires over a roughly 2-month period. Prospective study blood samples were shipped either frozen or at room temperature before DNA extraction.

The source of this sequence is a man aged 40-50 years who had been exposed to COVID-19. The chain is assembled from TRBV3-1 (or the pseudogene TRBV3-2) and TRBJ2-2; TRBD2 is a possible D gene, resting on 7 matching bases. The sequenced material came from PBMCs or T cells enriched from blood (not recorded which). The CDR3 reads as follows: CASGRGIANTGELFF. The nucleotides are TGTGCCAGCGGGAGGGGGATCGCGAACACCGGGGAGCTGTTTTTT.